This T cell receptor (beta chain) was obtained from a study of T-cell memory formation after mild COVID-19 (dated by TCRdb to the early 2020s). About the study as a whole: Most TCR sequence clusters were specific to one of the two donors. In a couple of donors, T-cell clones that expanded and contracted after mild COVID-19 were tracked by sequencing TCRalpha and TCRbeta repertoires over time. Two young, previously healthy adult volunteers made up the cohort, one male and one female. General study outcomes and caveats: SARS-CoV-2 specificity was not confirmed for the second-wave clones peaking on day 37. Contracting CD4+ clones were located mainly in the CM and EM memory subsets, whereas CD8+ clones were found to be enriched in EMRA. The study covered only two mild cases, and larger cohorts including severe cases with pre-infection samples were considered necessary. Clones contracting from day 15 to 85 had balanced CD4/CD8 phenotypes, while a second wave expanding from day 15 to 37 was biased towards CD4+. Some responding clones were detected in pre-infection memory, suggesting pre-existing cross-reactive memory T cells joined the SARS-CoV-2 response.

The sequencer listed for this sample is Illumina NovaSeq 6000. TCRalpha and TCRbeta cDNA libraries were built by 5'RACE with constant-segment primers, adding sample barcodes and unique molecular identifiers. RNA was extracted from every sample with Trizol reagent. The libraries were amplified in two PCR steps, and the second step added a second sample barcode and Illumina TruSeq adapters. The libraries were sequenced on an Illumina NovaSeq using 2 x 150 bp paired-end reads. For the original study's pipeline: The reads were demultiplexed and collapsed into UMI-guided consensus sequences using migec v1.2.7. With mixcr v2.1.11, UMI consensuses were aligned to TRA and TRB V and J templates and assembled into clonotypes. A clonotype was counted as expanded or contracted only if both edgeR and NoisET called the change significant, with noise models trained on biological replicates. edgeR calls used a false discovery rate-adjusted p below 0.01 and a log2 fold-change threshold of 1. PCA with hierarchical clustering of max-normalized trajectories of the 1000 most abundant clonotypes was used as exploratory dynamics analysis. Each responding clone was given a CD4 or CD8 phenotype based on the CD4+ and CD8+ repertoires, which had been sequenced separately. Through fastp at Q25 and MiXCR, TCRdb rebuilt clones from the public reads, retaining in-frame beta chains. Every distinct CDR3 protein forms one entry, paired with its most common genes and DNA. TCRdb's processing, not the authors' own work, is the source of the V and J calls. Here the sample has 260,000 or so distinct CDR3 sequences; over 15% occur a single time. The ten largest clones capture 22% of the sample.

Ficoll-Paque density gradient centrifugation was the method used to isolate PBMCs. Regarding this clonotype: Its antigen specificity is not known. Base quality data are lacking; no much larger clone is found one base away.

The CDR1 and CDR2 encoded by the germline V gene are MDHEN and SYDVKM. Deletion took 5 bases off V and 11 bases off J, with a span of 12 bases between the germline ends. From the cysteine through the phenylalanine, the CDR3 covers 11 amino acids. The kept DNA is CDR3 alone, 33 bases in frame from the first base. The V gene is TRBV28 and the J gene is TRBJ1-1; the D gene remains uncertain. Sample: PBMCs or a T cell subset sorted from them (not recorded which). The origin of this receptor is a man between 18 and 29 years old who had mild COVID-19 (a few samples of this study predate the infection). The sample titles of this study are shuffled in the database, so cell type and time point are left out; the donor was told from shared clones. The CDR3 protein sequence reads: CASSTITLAFF. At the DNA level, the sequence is TGTGCCAGCAGTACCATAACGTTGGCTTTCTTT.